Sequencing of this TCR beta chain was carried out in a study of T cells in Graves' hyperthyroidism and ophthalmopathy. Study-wide points: Model predictions of ophthalmopathy came a median about six months before onset.

Participants, patients aged 18 to 65, had newly diagnosed hyperthyroidism with a duration under 2 months. On the basis of clinical symptoms, serum thyroxine and TRAb, thyroid ultrasound and orbital computed tomography, diagnoses were made. PBMCs were sourced from 9 to 10 ml fresh peripheral blood. The germline V gene encodes CDR1 MDHEN and CDR2 SYDVKM. Trimming shortened V by 7 bases and J by 2 bases, and 29 bases separated the two germline ends. The CDR3 is 20 residues long. The TCR beta CDR3 regions underwent amplification using RNA transcripts as the source. HTBI primers were the set used in a first-round RT-PCR of the TCR CDR3. TCRdb re-derived calls from the multiplex PCR reads in MiXCR, one entry per CDR3 protein. The profile covers fewer than 500,000 distinct CDR3 sequences, with roughly 14% appearing a single time and under 25% taken by the ten largest. This clonotype was detected only a few times. The antigen is undetermined.

The chain couples TRBV28 to TRBJ2-2; D possibly corresponds to TRBD1 (5 bases). What was sequenced was blood. The TCR was taken from a man in his thirties or forties with Graves' hyperthyroidism that later progressed to Graves' ophthalmopathy. CDR3 sequence reads: CASNPLAGKNPGPNTGELFF. The CDR3 DNA follows: TGTGCCAGCAACCCCCTGGCAGGGAAGAACCCTGGGCCTAACACCGGGGAGCTGTTTTTT.